Presented here are 5 T cell receptor beta chains from one specimen sequenced in a study of T-cell reconstitution after alpha-beta-depleted transplantation in children. Unique molecular identifiers were incorporated into the prepared TCRbeta library. In TCRdb, the PCR reads were re-called with MiXCR into one record per CDR3 protein. The top ten hold 12% to 15% of the sample, which has approximately 520,000 distinct CDR3 sequences, approximately 10% seen once. The input for sequencing was PBMCs, mostly from graft donor cells, taken 180 days after TCRalphabeta/CD19-depleted stem cell transplant. Source of these receptors: a female patient aged 2-9 years who had a stem cell transplant for aplastic anemia, so the T cells may come from the graft donor.

This clonotype was seen more than once but under ten times. Mismatch with germline at one junction end may stem from a read error. The chain couples TRBV7-2 to TRBJ2-1, with 12 bases that match TRBD2. The CDR3 is made up of 15 amino acids. Germline V CDR1 and CDR2: SGHTA, FQGNSA. The CDR3, as DNA: TGTGCCAGCAGCTTTTCCGGGACTAGCGGGTTTGAGGAGACGTTC. Amino acid sequence: CASSFSGTSGFEETF. The full variable domain, its missing parts supplied by reference TRBV7-2 and TRBJ2-1, is GAGVSQSPSNKVTEKGKDVELRCDPISGHTALYWYRQSLGQGLEFLIYFQGNSAPDKSGLPSDRFSAERTGGSVSTLTIQRTQQEDSAVYLCASSFSGTSGFEETFGPGTRLTVL.

This chain uses TRBV7-8 with TRBJ2-1; no clear D gene. V gave up 0 bases and J gave up 9 bases, with 9 bases separating them. Germline-derived CDR1 and CDR2 are SGHVS and FQNEAQ. The CDR3 contains 13 residues. The CDR3 here is CASSLAPLIEQFF. CDR3 bases: TGTGCCAGCAGCTTAGCGCCTCTGATTGAGCAGTTCTTC.

The genes are TRBV5-1 and TRBJ2-3; D gene ambiguous. Trimming removed 3 bases from V and 3 bases from J, with 11 bases in between. The germline gives CDR1 SGHRS, CDR2 YFSETQ. The CDR3 covers 14 residues. The DNA of the CDR3 is TGCGCCAGCAGCTCTGGTAGATTTACAGATACGCAGTATTTT. Its protein is CASSSGRFTDTQYF. Full variable domain (remainder filled in from reference TRBV5-1 and TRBJ2-3): KAGVTQTPRYLIKTRGQQVTLSCSPISGHRSVSWYQQTPGQGLQFLFEYFSETQRNKGNFPGRFSGRQFSNSRSEMNVSTLELGDSALYLCASSSGRFTDTQYFGPGTRLTVL.

The chain uses TRBV19 and TRBJ2-3; D ambiguous. The germline gives CDR1 LNHDA, CDR2 SQIVND (reference sequence). The V gene lost 7 bases and the J gene lost 0 bases, with 11 bases spanning the gap. The CDR3 is made up of 14 amino acids. CDR3 residues: CASNYGPSTDTQYF. The CDR3 DNA sequence: TGTGCCAGTAATTACGGCCCTAGCACAGATACGCAGTATTTT. The variable domain in full, with the rest retrieved from reference TRBV19 and TRBJ2-3, is DGGITQSPKYLFRKEGQNVTLSCEQNLNHDAMYWYRQDPGQGLRLIYYSQIVNDFQKGDIAEGYSVSREKKESFPLTVTSAQKNPTAFYLCASNYGPSTDTQYFGPGTRLTVL.

The rearrangement uses TRBV20-1 and TRBJ2-1; D might be TRBD1 (6 bases). The CDR3 is 15 amino acids. V was trimmed by 3 bases and J by 0 bases, leaving 12 bases between them. Germline V gene lookup returns CDR1 DFQATT and CDR2 SNEGSKA (reference sequence). The CDR3 DNA reads TGCAGTGCTAGGAGGACAGCAAGCTCCTACAATGAGCAGTTCTTC. Its protein product is CSARRTASSYNEQFF.